This entry is about one T cell receptor beta chain. What it binds is not known. The sample is drawn from a study of chemoradiotherapy in HPV16-positive cancers. Study-wide findings and caveats: HPV-responsive T-cell expansion during chemoradiotherapy was linked to improved recurrence-free survival in HPV16-positive patients.

The protocol was immunoSEQ multiplex PCR, while the TCRdb copy is restricted to in-frame clones and leaves out a portion. The repertoire holds 8,000 to 10,000 clones, with around 90% as singletons. Germline values: CDR1 SGHRS, CDR2 YFSETQ. CDR3 length: 14 residues. Trimming took off 1 base at V and 8 bases at J, with 15 bases between the two ends. This sequence originates from a human donor with HPV-associated anogenital cancer. The sequencing here drew on blood, taken from a patient who underwent chemoradiotherapy. The chain combines TRBV5-1 with TRBJ1-2; D call uncertain. The CDR3 DNA reads as TGCGCCAGCAGCTTGTCCCAGCCCACTGGGGGCTACACCTTC. It specifies CASSLSQPTGGYTF.